The clone carrying this T cell receptor (beta chain) has at least ten counts. The authors extracted at least 6 micrograms of total RNA per sample. Primers used in a second PCR of about 6 to 11 cycles were a sample-barcoded 5' primer and a J-beta primer mix. Tags on each cDNA molecule came from a template-switch adaptor with 12 random nucleotides. MiXCR, run by TCRdb on the 5' RACE reads, gives a single entry per CDR3 protein. The sample shows more than 1.4 million distinct CDR3 sequences, approximately 42% of them seen only once. The data originate from a study of blood T cells in healthy people across ages. The V gene's germline CDR1 is SGHVS and CDR2 FQNEAQ. The V end was cut by 1 base, the J end by 5 bases, with 11 bases between. The CDR3 contains 14 residues.

The TCR comes from a woman under 30 in good health. The sequenced material came from blood. The chain employs TRBV7-8 and TRBJ2-5, with D unclear. CDR3 sequence reads: CASSLDYLRETQYF. The CDR3 DNA is TGTGCCAGCAGCTTAGATTACCTCCGCGAGACCCAGTACTTC.